Listed here is a single T cell receptor (beta chain). Germline V gives CDR1 LNHDA, CDR2 SQIVND (reference sequence). The CDR3 runs to 14 residues. The germline V and J ends were trimmed by 6 bases and 9 bases, with 15 bases remaining between them. This entry belongs to a study of blood T cell repertoires in COVID-19. TCRdb keeps only in-frame clones here, not all; method: immunoSEQ multiplex PCR. The data show roughly 260,000 clones, about 90% seen once. The rearrangement uses TRBV19 and TRBJ1-6; D unresolved. Sequencing used peripheral blood. The sequence came from a middle-aged woman with acute or convalescent COVID-19. The CDR3 region is CASSTGTAGSPLHF. The CDR3 DNA reads as TGTGCCAGTAGCACCGGAACGGCAGGTTCACCCCTCCACTTT.